One sample yielded the 25 T cell receptor beta chains listed below, sequenced in a study of shared clonotypes between healthy human individuals. The protocol was immunoSEQ multiplex PCR, while the TCRdb copy is restricted to in-frame clones and leaves out a portion. The sample shows 150,000 to 200,000 clones, roughly 70% of them seen only once. The sequenced sample was memory CD4+ T cells sorted from blood. The subset here: CD45RA-negative fraction. These receptors came from a young man in good health.

The V gene is TRBV15, the J gene TRBJ1-2, with a weak D call TRBD1 (5 bases). Trimming removed 5 bases from V and 4 bases from J, with 17 bases in between. The CDR3 runs 15 residues. CDR1 and CDR2 from the germline V gene are LNHNV and YYDKDF (reference sequence). The CDR3 coding sequence is TGTGCCACCAGCGGTACAGCAGGGCGGATCTATGGCTACACCTTC. This encodes CATSGTAGRIYGYTF.

About this clone: Different DNA sequences within this sample yield the same CDR3. This chain uses TRBV6-5 with TRBJ2-7; no reliable D call. The germline CDR1 and CDR2 sequences are MNHEY and SVGAGI. CDR3 length equals 13 residues. The V and J ends lost 0 bases and 1 base respectively, with 4 bases between them. As DNA, the CDR3 is TGTGCCAGCAGTTACTCGAGTTCCTACGAGCAGTACTTC. It translates to CASSYSSSYEQYF.

Regarding this clone: The sample carries other DNA sequences with the same CDR3. The chain couples TRBV6-4 to TRBJ1-1; D might be TRBD1 (5 bases). Germline V CDR1 and CDR2: MRHNA, SNTAGT. This CDR3 region has 13 residues. V was cut by 4 bases and J by 8 bases, with 14 bases left in between. The CDR3 DNA reads TGTGCCAGCAGTGGGGGGACGGGGACCGAAGCTTTCTTT. This codes for CASSGGTGTEAFF.

A single count supports this clone. CDR3 sequence (DNA): TGTGCCAGTCTACTAGGGAGCGTGCAGTACTTC. Amino acid sequence: CASLLGSVQYF. The rearrangement joins TRBV2 to TRBJ2-7, with D perhaps TRBD2 (5 bases). Germline-derived CDR1 and CDR2 are SNHLY and FYNNEI. This CDR3 comprises 11 residues. Trimming removed 9 bases at V and 9 bases at J, with 15 bases between.

The rearrangement uses TRBV7-8 and TRBJ2-2, with no clear D. Germline CDR1 SGHVS, CDR2 FQNEAQ. This CDR3 has 14 amino acids. V dropped 8 bases and J dropped 6 bases, with 16 bases sitting between them. CDR3 in DNA: TGTGCCAGCGTAAGAGACACAAGAGCCGGGGAGCTGTTTTTT. Its translation is CASVRDTRAGELFF. The full variable domain, rest sourced from reference TRBV7-8 and TRBJ2-2, is GAGVSQSPRYKVAKRGQDVALRCDPISGHVSLFWYQQALGQGPEFLTYFQNEAQLDKSGLPSDRFFAERPEGSVSTLKIQRTQQEDSAVYLCASVRDTRAGELFFGEGSRLTVL.

The rearrangement links TRBV21-1 to TRBJ1-3; whether TRBD1, the table's D call, matches the DNA was not checked. TRBV21-1 has pseudogene status. The CDR3 extends over 21 amino acids. The CDR3 sequence: CASSTKGDRAVLSFSGNTIYF. In DNA, the CDR3 is TGTGCCAGCAGCACAAAGGGGGACCGGGCCGTCTTATCGTTCTCTGGAAACACCATATATTTT.

This chain uses TRBV28 with TRBJ2-7; no firm D call. There are 11 residues in the CDR3. V was pared by 5 bases and J by 3 bases, with 5 bases between. Germline V lookup: CDR1 MDHEN, CDR2 SYDVKM. CDR3 sequence: CASSAYYEQYF. Here the CDR3 DNA reads TGTGCCAGCAGTGCGTACTACGAGCAGTACTTC.

Note on this clone: Other DNA sequences of this sample code for an identical CDR3. The V gene is TRBV15, the J gene TRBJ2-1; the D call may be TRBD1 or TRBD2 (5 bases each). The germline gives CDR1 LNHNV, CDR2 YYDKDF (reference sequence). This CDR3 comprises 16 residues. V was pared by 3 bases and J by 0 bases, with 12 bases between. Here the CDR3 reads CATSRGDGSSYNEQFF. In DNA, the CDR3 is TGTGCCACCAGCAGGGGGGACGGAAGCTCCTACAATGAGCAGTTCTTC.

A word on this clone: This sample also contains other DNA sequences that code for the same CDR3. The rearrangement links TRBV2 to TRBJ2-1; a possible D gene is TRBD2 (6 bases). There are 17 residues in the CDR3. The V gene's germline CDR1 is SNHLY and CDR2 FYNNEI. V was pared by 1 base and J by 0 bases, with 13 bases between. CDR3 DNA sequence: TGTGCCAGCAGTGAAGTGCGGGACGATTACTCCTACAATGAGCAGTTCTTC. The encoded protein is CASSEVRDDYSYNEQFF.

The chain uses TRBV7-3 and TRBJ2-3; possible D gene TRBD1, 6 bases. The CDR3 is made up of 13 amino acids. Trimming cost V 5 bases and J 4 bases, with 10 bases left between them. Per germline, CDR1 SGHTA and CDR2 FQGTGA. The CDR3 nucleotides read TGTGCCAGCAGCGGCAGGGGTTCAGATACGCAGTATTTT. This encodes CASSGRGSDTQYF.

The rearrangement links TRBV27 to TRBJ2-1, with 10 bases lining up with TRBD2. Unmatched junction bases numbered 9, after V lost 7 bases and J lost 0 bases. This CDR3 region has 17 residues. CDR1 is MNHEY, CDR2 SMNVEV, per germline (reference sequence). The CDR3 loop reads CASTRPGLAHSYNEQFF. The CDR3, as DNA: TGTGCCAGCACACGACCGGGACTAGCGCACTCCTACAATGAGCAGTTCTTC.

This clone was seen a few times. The chain joins TRBV5-1 to TRBJ2-7, with 9 bases aligning to TRBD1. This CDR3 is 15 amino acids long. V was pared by 5 bases and J by 5 bases, with 11 bases of the junction left unmatched. The V gene's germline CDR1 is SGHRS and CDR2 YFSETQ. CDR3 sequence: CASRIRDRELDEQYF. In DNA, the CDR3 is TGCGCCAGCAGAATCCGGGACAGGGAGTTGGACGAGCAGTACTTC.

V and J are TRBV28 and TRBJ2-1, with 7 bases aligning to TRBD2. The V and J ends lost 7 bases and 5 bases, in that order; junction bases with no gene match: 11. The germline gives CDR1 MDHEN, CDR2 SYDVKM. This CDR3 is built from 15 residues. This CDR3 reads CASIGASGFHNEQFF. The CDR3 bases are TGTGCCAGCATAGGGGCTAGCGGATTTCACAATGAGCAGTTCTTC.

This chain connects TRBV6-5 to TRBJ1-2; D ambiguous. The germline CDR1 and CDR2 sequences are MNHEY and SVGAGI. Trimming stripped 0 bases from V and 4 bases from J, with 6 bases between. The CDR3 spans 13 residues. In DNA form, the CDR3 reads TGTGCCAGCAGTTACTCGGACGGCTATGGCTACACCTTC. Translated: CASSYSDGYGYTF.

V is TRBV7-2 and J is TRBJ2-1; D call uncertain. Germline-derived CDR1 and CDR2 are SGHTA and FQGNSA. The ends were cut back, 5 bases at V and 3 bases at J, with 8 bases in the middle. The CDR3 has 13 residues. The CDR3 DNA reads as TGTGCCAGCAGCCTACGGCACTACAATGAGCAGTTCTTC. Translated, it gives CASSLRHYNEQFF. The entire variable domain, with the rest obtained from reference TRBV7-2 and TRBJ2-1, is as follows: GAGVSQSPSNKVTEKGKDVELRCDPISGHTALYWYRQSLGQGLEFLIYFQGNSAPDKSGLPSDRFSAERTGGSVSTLTIQRTQQEDSAVYLCASSLRHYNEQFFGPGTRLTVL.

V is TRBV28 and J is TRBJ2-7, with D uncertain. This CDR3 has 12 amino acids. Germline CDR1 reads MDHEN; CDR2 reads SYDVKM. V was trimmed by 5 bases and J by 3 bases, leaving 8 bases between them. The CDR3 DNA follows: TGTGCCAGCAGTCCCGGCGTCTACGAGCAGTACTTC. Its protein is CASSPGVYEQYF. Full variable domain (remainder filled in from reference TRBV28 and TRBJ2-7): DVKVTQSSRYLVKRTGEKVFLECVQDMDHENMFWYRQDPGLGLRLIYFSYDVKMKEKGDIPEGYSVSREKKERFSLILESASTNQTSMYLCASSPGVYEQYFGPGTRLTVT.

The chain joins TRBV5-4 to TRBJ2-3; TRBD1 agrees at 10 bases. V lost 2 bases to trimming and J lost 1 base; unmatched junction nucleotides: 1. The germline gives CDR1 SGHNT, CDR2 YYREEE (reference sequence). CDR3 length: 15 amino acids. CDR3 protein: CASSFGTGGTDTQYF. The DNA of the CDR3 is TGTGCCAGCAGCTTCGGGACAGGGGGCACAGATACGCAGTATTTT.

A note on this clone: A read error may be the cause here, since a much bigger clone is one base away. This chain links TRBV11-3 with TRBJ2-2, with a tentative D call TRBD2 (6 bases). The CDR3 has 16 residues. Germline V gene sequence: CDR1 SGHNT, CDR2 YENEEA. The CDR3 DNA follows: TGTGCCAGCAGCTCCACTAGCTGGGAGAACACCGGGGAGCCGTTTTTT. The encoded protein is CASSSTSWENTGEPFF.

The CDR3 is CASSIGAVRGYTF. As DNA, the CDR3 is TGTGCCAGTAGTATAGGGGCAGTTCGTGGCTACACCTTC. The genes are TRBV19 and TRBJ1-2; D ambiguous. V was cut by 1 base and J by 7 bases, with 10 bases left in between. The CDR3 is made up of 13 amino acids. CDR1 is LNHDA, CDR2 SQIVND, per germline (reference sequence).

This clone was detected only a few times. V is TRBV18 and J is TRBJ1-1; D gene uncertain. The V end lost 1 base, the J end lost 5 bases, and 14 bases lay between the germline ends. CDR1 KGHSH and CDR2 LQKENI come from the germline V gene. The CDR3 runs 15 residues. The CDR3 protein is CASSPRVEVRTEAFF. CDR3 in DNA: TGTGCCAGCTCACCACGAGTGGAGGTTCGAACTGAAGCTTTCTTT.

V and J are TRBV5-4 and TRBJ2-3; 8 bases are a match to TRBD2. The germline gives CDR1 SGHNT, CDR2 YYREEE (reference sequence). The CDR3 consists of 16 residues. V was clipped by 5 bases and J by 1 base; unmatched bases: 9. The CDR3 sequence: CASSWKRESGTDTQYF. The CDR3 DNA reads as TGTGCCAGCAGTTGGAAGCGGGAGTCGGGCACAGATACGCAGTATTTT.

This chain joins TRBV2 and TRBJ2-2; 8 bases agree with TRBD1. CDR1 and CDR2 (germline): SNHLY, FYNNEI. With V trimmed by 6 bases and J by 7 bases, 7 bases remained unmatched. The CDR3 contains 14 residues. The CDR3 DNA reads TGTGCCAGCAGGGAGGACAGGGACGGCGGGGAGCTGTTTTTT. This codes for CASREDRDGGELFF.

The chain carries TRBV21-1 and TRBJ1-5; TRBD1, as called in the table, went unchecked against the DNA. TRBV21-1 is marked as a pseudogene. This CDR3 contains 15 residues. The CDR3 loop reads CASSKWGQGHQPQHF. The DNA of the CDR3 is TGTGCCAGCAGCAAATGGGGACAGGGACACCAGCCCCAGCATTTT.

This clone was detected only a few times. The chain uses TRBV28 and TRBJ2-5; a weak D match, TRBD2 (6 bases). V was shortened by 2 bases and J by 3 bases, with 13 bases between the two germline ends. Germline CDR1 and CDR2: MDHEN and SYDVKM. The CDR3 runs to 15 residues. CDR3 bases: TGTGCCAGCAGTTTAATTTTGGGGGGAAAAGAGACCCAGTACTTC. It encodes CASSLILGGKETQYF.

The V call is TRBV19, the J call TRBJ1-2, with 10 bases matching TRBD1. Looked up from germline, CDR1 is LNHDA and CDR2 is SQIVND (reference sequence). The CDR3 contains 14 residues. V lost 6 bases to trimming and J lost 4 bases; unmatched junction nucleotides: 5. The CDR3 sequence: CASSRDRGLYGYTF. The CDR3 nucleotides are TGTGCCAGTAGCCGGGACAGGGGACTCTATGGCTACACCTTC.